This TCR beta chain was identified in a study of blood T cell repertoires in COVID-19. The wider study: The United States, Italy and Spain provided the acute and convalescent COVID-19 samples. PBMCs, B-cell-depleted T cells, or T cells were the source of the cDNA or gDNA that made up the material.

The CDR3 spans 13 residues. Germline loops: CDR1 SGHKS, CDR2 YYEKEE (reference sequence). Trimming took off 0 bases at V and 1 base at J, with 5 bases between the two ends. Original processing methods: Reference gene primers were amplified, and this amplification served to estimate nucleated cell counts. Here immunoSEQ multiplex PCR was the method, and the copy in TCRdb shows in-frame clones only, minus some. V and J calls and clone size are copied from that table; D and trimming were computed from the DNA. The sample lists roughly 260,000 clones, roughly 86% seen once, with 2% to 2.5% in the top ten.

The clonotype originates from a woman aged 45 to 65 with acute or convalescent COVID-19. Sample: peripheral blood. V and J are TRBV5-5 and TRBJ2-7; D uncertain. The CDR3 region is CASSLAVSYEQYF. The CDR3 bases are TGTGCCAGCAGCTTGGCTGTGTCCTACGAGCAGTACTTC.